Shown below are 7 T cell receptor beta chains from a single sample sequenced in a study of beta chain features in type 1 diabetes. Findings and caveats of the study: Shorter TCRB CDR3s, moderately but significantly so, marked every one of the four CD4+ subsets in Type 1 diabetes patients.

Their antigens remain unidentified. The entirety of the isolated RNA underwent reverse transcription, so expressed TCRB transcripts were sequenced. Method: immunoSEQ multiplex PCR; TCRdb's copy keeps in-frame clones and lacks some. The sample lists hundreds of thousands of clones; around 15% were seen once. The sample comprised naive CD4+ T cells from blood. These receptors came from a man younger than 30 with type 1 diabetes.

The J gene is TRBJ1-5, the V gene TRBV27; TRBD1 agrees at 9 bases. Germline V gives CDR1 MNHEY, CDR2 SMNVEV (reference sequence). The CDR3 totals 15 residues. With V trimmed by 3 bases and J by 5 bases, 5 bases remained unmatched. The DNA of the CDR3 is TGTGCCAGCAGTTTGAACAGGGGGCGCGATCAGCCCCAGCATTTT. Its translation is CASSLNRGRDQPQHF.

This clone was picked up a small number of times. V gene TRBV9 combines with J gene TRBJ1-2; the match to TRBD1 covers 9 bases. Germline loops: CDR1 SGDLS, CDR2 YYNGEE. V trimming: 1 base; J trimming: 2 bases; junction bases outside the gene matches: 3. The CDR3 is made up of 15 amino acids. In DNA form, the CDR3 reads TGTGCCAGCAGCGTATGGGACAGGGAGAACTATGGCTACACCTTC. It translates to CASSVWDRENYGYTF. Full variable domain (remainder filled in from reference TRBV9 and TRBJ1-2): DSGVTQTPKHLITATGQRVTLRCSPRSGDLSVYWYQQSLDQGLQFLIQYYNGEERAKGNILERFSAQQFPDLHSELNLSSLELGDSALYFCASSVWDRENYGYTFGSGTRLTVV.

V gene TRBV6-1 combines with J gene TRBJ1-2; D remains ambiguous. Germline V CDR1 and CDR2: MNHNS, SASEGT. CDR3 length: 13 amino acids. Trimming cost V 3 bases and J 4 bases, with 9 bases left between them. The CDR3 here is CASSEGRVYGYTF. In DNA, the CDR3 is TGTGCCAGCAGTGAGGGCCGGGTCTATGGCTACACCTTC.

The CDR3 DNA follows: TGTGCCAGCAGTGAAATCGTAAGGGGTGAAGCTTTCTTT. Translation gives CASSEIVRGEAFF. The chain links TRBV25-1 to TRBJ1-1; TRBD1 is a possible D gene (5 bases). The germline V gene encodes CDR1 MGHDK and CDR2 SYGVNS. The V and J ends lost 2 bases and 7 bases respectively, with 11 bases between them. The CDR3 length is 13 residues. The variable domain in full, completed from reference TRBV25-1 and TRBJ1-1, reads EADIYQTPRYLVIGTGKKITLECSQTMGHDKMYWYQQDPGMELHLIHYSYGVNSTEKGDLSSESTVSRIRTEHFPLTLESARPSHTSQYLCASSEIVRGEAFFGQGTRLTVV.

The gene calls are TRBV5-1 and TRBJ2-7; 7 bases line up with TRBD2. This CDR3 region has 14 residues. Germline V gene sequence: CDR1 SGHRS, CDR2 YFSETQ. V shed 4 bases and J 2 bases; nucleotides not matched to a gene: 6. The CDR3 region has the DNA TGCGCCAGCAGCCCCCGGGGGGAAACCTACGAGCAGTACTTC. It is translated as CASSPRGETYEQYF. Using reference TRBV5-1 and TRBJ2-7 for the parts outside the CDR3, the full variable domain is KAGVTQTPRYLIKTRGQQVTLSCSPISGHRSVSWYQQTPGQGLQFLFEYFSETQRNKGNFPGRFSGRQFSNSRSEMNVSTLELGDSALYLCASSPRGETYEQYFGPGTRLTVT.

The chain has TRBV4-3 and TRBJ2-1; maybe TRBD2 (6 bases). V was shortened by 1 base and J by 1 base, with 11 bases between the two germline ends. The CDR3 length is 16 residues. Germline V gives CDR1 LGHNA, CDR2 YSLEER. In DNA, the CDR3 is TGCGCCAGCAGCCAAGGACTAGGCCATTCCTACAATGAGCAGTTCTTC. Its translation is CASSQGLGHSYNEQFF.

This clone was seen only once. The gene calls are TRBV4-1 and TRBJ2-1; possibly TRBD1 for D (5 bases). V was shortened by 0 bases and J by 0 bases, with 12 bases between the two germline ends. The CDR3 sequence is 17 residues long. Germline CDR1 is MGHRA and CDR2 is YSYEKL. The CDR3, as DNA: TGCGCCAGCAGCCAAGATCGTGGCAGGGACTCCTACAATGAGCAGTTCTTC. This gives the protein CASSQDRGRDSYNEQFF.